These T cell receptor beta chains were read from a single sample in a study of a mutant IDH1 vaccine in newly diagnosed glioma. Which antigens these TCRs recognize remains unknown. Some clones are missing from TCRdb's copy, which holds only in-frame ones; the method was immunoSEQ multiplex PCR. The repertoire holds around 29,000 clones, with approximately 86% as singletons. The source material was peripheral blood mononuclear cells (PBMCs), sampled from a glioma patient whose treatment included an IDH1 peptide vaccine. The receptors here all came from a woman in her forties with glioma. Some clones in this sample may be carry-over from other donors' samples. Both conserved end residues are part of each CDR3.

v_gene,j_gene,CDR3aa
TRBV7-9,TRBJ1-3,CASSLMGELSGNTIYF
TRBV6-4,TRBJ2-1,CASSDSGGTAGNEQFF
TRBV6-6,TRBJ2-3,CASSYSMERGGEYF
TRBV7-2,TRBJ2-7,CAAAPSGDYEQYF
TRBV11-1,TRBJ2-1,CASSPRAGQYNEQFF
TRBV6-5,TRBJ2-7,CASSYDRGSYEQYF
TRBV5-4,TRBJ2-1,CASSLSAGGVDNEQFF
TRBV6-6,TRBJ1-2,CATNGQLGGYTF
TRBV7-2,TRBJ2-7,CASSLGAGGREQYF
TRBV9,TRBJ2-3,CASSGGLSTDTQYF
TRBV27,TRBJ1-1,CASRLSGAGVNTEAFF
TRBV6-6,TRBJ2-2,CASRDLTGRDTGELFF
TRBV7-8,TRBJ1-1,CASSLRRGLWTEAFF